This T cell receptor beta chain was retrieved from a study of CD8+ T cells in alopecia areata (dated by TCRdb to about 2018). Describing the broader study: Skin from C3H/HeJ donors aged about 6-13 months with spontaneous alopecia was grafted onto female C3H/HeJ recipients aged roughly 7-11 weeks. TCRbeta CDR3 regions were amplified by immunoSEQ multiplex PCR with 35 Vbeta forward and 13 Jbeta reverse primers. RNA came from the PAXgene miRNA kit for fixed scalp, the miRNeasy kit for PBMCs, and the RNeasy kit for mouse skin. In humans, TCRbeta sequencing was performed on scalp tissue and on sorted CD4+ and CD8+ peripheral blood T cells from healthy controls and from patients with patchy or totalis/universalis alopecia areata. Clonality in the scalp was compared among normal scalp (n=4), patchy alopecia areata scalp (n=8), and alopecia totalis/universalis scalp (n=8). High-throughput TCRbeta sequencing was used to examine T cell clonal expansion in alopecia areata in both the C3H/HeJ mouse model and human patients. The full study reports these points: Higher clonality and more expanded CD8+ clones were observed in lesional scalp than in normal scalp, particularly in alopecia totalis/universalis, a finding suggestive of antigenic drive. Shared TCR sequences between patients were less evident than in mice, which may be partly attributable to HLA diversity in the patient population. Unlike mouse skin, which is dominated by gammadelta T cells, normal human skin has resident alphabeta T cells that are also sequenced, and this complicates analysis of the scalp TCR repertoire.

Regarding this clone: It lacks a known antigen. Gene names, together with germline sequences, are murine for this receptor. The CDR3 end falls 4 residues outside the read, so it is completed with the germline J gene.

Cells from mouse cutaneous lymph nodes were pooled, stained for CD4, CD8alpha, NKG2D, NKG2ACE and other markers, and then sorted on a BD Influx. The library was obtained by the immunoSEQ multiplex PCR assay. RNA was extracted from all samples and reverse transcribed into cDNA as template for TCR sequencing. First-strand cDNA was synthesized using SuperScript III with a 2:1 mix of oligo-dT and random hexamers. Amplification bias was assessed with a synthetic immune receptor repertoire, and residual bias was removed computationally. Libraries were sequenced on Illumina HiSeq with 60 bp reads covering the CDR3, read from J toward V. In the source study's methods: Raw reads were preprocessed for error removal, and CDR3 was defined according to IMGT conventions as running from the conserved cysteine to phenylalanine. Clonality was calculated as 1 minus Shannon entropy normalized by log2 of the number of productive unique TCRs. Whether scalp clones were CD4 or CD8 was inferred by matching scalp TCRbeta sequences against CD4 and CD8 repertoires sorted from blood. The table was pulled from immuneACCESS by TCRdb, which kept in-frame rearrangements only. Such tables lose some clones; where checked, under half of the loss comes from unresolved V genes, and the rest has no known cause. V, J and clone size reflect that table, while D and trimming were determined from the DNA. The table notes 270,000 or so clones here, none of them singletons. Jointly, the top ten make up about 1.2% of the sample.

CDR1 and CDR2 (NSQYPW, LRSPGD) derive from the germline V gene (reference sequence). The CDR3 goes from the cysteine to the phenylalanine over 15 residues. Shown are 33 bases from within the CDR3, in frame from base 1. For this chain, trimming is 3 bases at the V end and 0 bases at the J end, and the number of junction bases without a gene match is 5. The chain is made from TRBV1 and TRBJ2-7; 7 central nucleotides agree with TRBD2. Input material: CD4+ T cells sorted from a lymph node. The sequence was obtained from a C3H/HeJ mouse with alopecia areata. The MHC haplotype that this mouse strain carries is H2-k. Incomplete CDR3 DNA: TGCACCTGCAGTGCTGGGGGGTCGAGCTCCTAT. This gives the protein CTCSAGGSSSY. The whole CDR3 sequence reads CTCSAGGSSSYEQYF. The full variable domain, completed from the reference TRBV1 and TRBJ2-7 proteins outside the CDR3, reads VTLLEQNPRWRLVPRGQAVNLRCILKNSQYPWMSWYQQDLQKQLQWLFTLRSPGDKEVKSLPGADYLATRVTDTELRLQVANMSQGRTLYCTCSAGGSSSYEQYFGPGTRLTVL.